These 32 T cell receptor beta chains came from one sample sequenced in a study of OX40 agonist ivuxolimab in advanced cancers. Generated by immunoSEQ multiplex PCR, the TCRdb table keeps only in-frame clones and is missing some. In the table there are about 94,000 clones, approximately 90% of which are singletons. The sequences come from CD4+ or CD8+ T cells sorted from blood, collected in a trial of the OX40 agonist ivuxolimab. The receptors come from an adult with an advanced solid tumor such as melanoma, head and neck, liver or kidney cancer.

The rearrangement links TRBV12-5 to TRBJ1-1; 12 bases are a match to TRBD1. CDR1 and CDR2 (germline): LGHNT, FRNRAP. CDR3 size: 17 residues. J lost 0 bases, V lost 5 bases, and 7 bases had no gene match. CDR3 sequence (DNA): TGTGCTAGTGGTCCCTACGGGACAGGGGGCCTGAACACTGAAGCTTTCTTT. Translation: CASGPYGTGGLNTEAFF. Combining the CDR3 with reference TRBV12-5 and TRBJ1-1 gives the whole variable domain DARVTQTPRHKVTEMGQEVTMRCQPILGHNTVFWYRQTMMQGLELLAYFRNRAPLDDSGMPKDRFSAEMPDATLATLKIQPSEPRDSAVYFCASGPYGTGGLNTEAFFGQGTRLTVV.

The CDR3 reads CASSLPQGRAANYGYTF. Here the CDR3 DNA reads TGCGCCAGCAGCCTACCTCAGGGGCGCGCCGCTAACTATGGCTACACCTTC. V is TRBV5-1 and J is TRBJ1-2; D is perhaps TRBD1 (6 bases). Trimming pared 4 bases from V and 0 bases from J, leaving 19 bases between. The CDR3 contains 17 residues. In germline, CDR1 is SGHRS, CDR2 YFSETQ.

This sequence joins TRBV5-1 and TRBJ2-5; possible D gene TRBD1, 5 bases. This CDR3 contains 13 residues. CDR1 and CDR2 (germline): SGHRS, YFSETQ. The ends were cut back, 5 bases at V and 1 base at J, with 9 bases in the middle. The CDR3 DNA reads TGCGCCAGCAGAGACAGTTTCCAAGAGACCCAGTACTTC. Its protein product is CASRDSFQETQYF.

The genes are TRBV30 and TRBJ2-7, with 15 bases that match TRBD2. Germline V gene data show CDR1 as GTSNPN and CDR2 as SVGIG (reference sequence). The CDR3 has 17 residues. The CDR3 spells CAGGHGLAGGPSYEQYF. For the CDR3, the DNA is TGTGCGGGTGGGCACGGACTAGCGGGGGGGCCCTCCTACGAGCAGTACTTC. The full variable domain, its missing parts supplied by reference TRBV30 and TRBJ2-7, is SQTIHQWPATLVQPVGSPLSLECTVEGTSNPNLYWYRQAAGRGLQLLFYSVGIGQISSEVPQNLSASRPQDRQFILSSKKLLLSDSGFYLCAGGHGLAGGPSYEQYFGPGTRLTVT.

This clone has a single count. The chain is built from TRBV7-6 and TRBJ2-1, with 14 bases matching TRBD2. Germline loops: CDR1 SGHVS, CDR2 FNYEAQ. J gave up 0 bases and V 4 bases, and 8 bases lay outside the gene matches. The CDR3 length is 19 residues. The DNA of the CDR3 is TGTGCCAGCAGCTCCCCTGGGACTAGCGGGGGCTCCTCCTACAATGAGCAGTTCTTC. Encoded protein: CASSSPGTSGGSSYNEQFF.

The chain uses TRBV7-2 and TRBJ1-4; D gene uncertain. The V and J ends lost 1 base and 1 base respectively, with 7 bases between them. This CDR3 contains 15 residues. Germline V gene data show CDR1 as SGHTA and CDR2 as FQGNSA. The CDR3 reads CASSLVGGTNEKLFF. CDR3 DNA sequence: TGTGCCAGCAGCTTAGTGGGAGGAACTAATGAAAAACTGTTTTTT. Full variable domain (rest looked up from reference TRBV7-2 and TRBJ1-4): GAGVSQSPSNKVTEKGKDVELRCDPISGHTALYWYRQSLGQGLEFLIYFQGNSAPDKSGLPSDRFSAERTGGSVSTLTIQRTQQEDSAVYLCASSLVGGTNEKLFFGSGTQLSVL.

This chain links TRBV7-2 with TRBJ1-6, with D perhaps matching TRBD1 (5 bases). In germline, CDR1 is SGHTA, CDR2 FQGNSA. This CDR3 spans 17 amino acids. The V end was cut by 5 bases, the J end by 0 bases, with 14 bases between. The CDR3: CASSRRGGISYNSPLHF. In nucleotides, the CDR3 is TGTGCCAGCAGCCGCCGGGGCGGAATCTCCTATAATTCACCCCTCCACTTT.

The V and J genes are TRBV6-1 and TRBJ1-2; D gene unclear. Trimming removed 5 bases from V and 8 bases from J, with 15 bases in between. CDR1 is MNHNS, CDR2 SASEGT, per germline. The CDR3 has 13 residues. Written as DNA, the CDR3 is TGTGCCAGCAGTACCCGGACCGACGGGGGCTACACCTTC. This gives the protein CASSTRTDGGYTF.

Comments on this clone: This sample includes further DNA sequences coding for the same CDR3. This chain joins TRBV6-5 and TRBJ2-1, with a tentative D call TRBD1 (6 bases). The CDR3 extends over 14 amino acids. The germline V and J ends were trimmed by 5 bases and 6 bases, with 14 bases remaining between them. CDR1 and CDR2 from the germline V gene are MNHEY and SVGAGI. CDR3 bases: TGTGCCAGCAGTCGAATTACAGGGTTCAATGAGCAGTTCTTC. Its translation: CASSRITGFNEQFF.

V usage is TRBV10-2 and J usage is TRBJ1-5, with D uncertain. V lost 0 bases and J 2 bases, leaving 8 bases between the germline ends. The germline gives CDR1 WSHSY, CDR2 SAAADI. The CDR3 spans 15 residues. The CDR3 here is CASSESGRGNQPQHF. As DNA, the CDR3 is TGCGCCAGCAGTGAGTCGGGTCGGGGCAATCAGCCCCAGCATTTT.

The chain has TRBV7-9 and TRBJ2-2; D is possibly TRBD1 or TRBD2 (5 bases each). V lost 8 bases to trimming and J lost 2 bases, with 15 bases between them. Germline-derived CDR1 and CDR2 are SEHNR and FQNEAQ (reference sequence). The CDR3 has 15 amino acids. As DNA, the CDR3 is TGTGCCAGCGTTCCCCTGGGGGTAAACACCGGGGAGCTGTTTTTT. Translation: CASVPLGVNTGELFF.

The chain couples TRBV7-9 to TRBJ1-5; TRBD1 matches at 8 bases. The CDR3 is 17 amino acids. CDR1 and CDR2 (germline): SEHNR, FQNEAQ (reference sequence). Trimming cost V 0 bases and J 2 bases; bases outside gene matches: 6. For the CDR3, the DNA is TGTGCCAGCAGCTTAGCGGCAGGGGGCCTCGGCAATCAGCCCCAGCATTTT. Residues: CASSLAAGGLGNQPQHF.

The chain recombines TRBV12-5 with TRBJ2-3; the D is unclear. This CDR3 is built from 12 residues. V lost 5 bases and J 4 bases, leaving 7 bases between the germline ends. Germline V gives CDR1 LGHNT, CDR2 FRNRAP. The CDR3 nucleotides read TGTGCTAGTGGTAGGACCTCAGATACGCAGTATTTT. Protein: CASGRTSDTQYF. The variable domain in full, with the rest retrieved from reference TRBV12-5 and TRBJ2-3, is DARVTQTPRHKVTEMGQEVTMRCQPILGHNTVFWYRQTMMQGLELLAYFRNRAPLDDSGMPKDRFSAEMPDATLATLKIQPSEPRDSAVYFCASGRTSDTQYFGPGTRLTVL.

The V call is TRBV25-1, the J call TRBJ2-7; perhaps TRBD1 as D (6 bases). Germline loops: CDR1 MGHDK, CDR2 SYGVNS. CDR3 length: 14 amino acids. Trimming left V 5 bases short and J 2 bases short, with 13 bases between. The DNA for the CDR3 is TGTGCCAGCAGTTCCGGGACAATTACCTACGAGCAGTACTTC. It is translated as CASSSGTITYEQYF.

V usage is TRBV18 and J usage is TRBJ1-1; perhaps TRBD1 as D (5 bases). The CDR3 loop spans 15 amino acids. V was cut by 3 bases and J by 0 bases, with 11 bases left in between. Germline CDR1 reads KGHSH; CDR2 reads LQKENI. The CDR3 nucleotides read TGTGCCAGCTCACCCGCCAGACAGATGAACACTGAAGCTTTCTTT. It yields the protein CASSPARQMNTEAFF.

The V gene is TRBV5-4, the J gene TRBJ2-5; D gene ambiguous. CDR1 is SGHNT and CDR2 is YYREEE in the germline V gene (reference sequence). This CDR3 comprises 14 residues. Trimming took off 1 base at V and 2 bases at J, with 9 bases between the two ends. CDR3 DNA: TGTGCCAGCAGCTTGTTACCACGGCAAGAGACCCAGTACTTC. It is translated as CASSLLPRQETQYF.

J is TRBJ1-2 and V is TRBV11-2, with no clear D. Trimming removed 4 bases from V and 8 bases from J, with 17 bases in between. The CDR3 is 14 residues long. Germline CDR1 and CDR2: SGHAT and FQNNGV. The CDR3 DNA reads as TGTGCCAGCAGCTCGACTGGACTTAGTTGGGGCTACACCTTC. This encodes CASSSTGLSWGYTF.

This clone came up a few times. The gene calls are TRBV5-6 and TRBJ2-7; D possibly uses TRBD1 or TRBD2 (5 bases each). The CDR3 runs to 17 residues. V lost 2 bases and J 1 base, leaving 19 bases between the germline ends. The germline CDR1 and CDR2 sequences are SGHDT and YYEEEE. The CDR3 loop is CASSFSGFRGLSYEQYF. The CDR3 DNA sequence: TGTGCCAGCAGCTTCTCAGGGTTTCGGGGCCTATCCTACGAGCAGTACTTC.

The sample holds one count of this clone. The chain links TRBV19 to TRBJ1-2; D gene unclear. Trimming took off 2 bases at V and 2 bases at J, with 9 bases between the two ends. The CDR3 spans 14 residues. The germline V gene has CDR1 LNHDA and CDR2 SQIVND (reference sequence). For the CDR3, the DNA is TGTGCCAGTAGTATACCCCCAGCGAACTATGGCTACACCTTC. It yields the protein CASSIPPANYGYTF. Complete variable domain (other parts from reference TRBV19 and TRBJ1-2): DGGITQSPKYLFRKEGQNVTLSCEQNLNHDAMYWYRQDPGQGLRLIYYSQIVNDFQKGDIAEGYSVSREKKESFPLTVTSAQKNPTAFYLCASSIPPANYGYTFGSGTRLTVV.

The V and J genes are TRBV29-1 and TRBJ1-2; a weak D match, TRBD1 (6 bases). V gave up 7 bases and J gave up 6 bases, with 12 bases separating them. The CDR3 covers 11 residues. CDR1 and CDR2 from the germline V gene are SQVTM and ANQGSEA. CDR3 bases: TGCAGCGCCGACCGGACAGATGGCTACACCTTC. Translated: CSADRTDGYTF.

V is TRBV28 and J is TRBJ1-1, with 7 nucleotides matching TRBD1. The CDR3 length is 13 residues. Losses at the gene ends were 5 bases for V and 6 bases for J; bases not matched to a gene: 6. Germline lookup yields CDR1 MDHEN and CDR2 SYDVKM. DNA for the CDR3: TGTGCCAGCAGTCCTAGGGACAGACCTGAAGCTTTCTTT. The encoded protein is CASSPRDRPEAFF.

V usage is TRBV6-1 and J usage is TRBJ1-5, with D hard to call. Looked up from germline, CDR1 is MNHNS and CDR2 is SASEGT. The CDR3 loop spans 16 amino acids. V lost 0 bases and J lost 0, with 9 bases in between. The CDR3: CASSEAVGYSNQPQHF. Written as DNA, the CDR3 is TGTGCCAGCAGTGAAGCGGTGGGATATAGCAATCAGCCCCAGCATTTT.

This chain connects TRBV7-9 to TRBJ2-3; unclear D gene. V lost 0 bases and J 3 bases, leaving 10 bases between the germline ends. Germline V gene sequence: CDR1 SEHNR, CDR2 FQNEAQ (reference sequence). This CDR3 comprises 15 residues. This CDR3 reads CASSLAAKATDTQYF. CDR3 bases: TGTGCCAGCAGCTTAGCGGCCAAGGCTACAGATACGCAGTATTTT.

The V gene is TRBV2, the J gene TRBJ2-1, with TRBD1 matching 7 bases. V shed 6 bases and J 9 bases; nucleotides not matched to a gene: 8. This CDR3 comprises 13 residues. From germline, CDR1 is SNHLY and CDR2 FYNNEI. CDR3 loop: CASRGKGTVEQFF. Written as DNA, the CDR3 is TGTGCCAGCAGAGGAAAAGGGACAGTTGAGCAGTTCTTC. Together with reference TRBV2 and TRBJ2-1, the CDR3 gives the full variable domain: EPEVTQTPSHQVTQMGQEVILRCVPISNHLYFYWYRQILGQKVEFLVSFYNNEISEKSEIFDDQFSVERPDGSNFTLKIRSTKLEDSAMYFCASRGKGTVEQFFGPGTRLTVL.

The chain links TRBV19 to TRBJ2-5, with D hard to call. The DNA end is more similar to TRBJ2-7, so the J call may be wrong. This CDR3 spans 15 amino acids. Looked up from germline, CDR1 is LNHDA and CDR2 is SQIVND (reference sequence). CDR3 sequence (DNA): TGTGCCAGTAGGACCCGGGCCGAAGGATCCTACGAGCAGTACTTC. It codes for CASRTRAEGSYEQYF.

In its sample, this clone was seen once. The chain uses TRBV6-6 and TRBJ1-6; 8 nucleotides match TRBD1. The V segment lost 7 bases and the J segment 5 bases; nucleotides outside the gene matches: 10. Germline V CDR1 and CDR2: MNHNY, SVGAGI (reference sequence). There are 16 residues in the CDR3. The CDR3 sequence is CASNRQGAQNNSPLHF. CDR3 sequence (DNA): TGTGCCAGCAATCGGCAGGGGGCGCAGAATAATTCACCCCTCCACTTT.

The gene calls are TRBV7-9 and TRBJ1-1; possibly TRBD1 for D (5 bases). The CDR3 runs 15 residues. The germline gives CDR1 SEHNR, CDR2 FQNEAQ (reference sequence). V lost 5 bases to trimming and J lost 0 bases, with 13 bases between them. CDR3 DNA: TGTGCCAGCAGCCGCCAGGGAACTATGAACACTGAAGCTTTCTTT. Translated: CASSRQGTMNTEAFF. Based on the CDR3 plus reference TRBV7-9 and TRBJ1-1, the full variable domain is DTGVSQNPRHKITKRGQNVTFRCDPISEHNRLYWYRQTLGQGPEFLTYFQNEAQLEKSRLLSDRFSAERPKGSFSTLEIQRTEQGDSAMYLCASSRQGTMNTEAFFGQGTRLTVV.

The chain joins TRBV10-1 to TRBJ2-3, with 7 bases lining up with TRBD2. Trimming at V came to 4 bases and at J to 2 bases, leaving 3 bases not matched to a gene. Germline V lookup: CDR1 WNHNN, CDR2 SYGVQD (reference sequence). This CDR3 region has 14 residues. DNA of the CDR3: TGCGCCAGCAGTGTGAGCGGGGTCACAGATACGCAGTATTTT. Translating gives CASSVSGVTDTQYF.

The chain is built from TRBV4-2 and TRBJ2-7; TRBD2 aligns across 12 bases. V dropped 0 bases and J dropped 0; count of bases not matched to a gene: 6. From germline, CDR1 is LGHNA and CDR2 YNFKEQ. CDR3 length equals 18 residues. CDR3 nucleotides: TGTGCCAGCAGCCAAGAGGCTAGCGGGAGGGGATCCTCCTACGAGCAGTACTTC. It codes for CASSQEASGRGSSYEQYF.

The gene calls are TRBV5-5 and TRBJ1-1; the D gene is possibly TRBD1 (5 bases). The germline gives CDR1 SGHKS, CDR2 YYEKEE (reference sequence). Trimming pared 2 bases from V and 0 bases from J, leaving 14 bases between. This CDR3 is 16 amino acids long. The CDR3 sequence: CASSFRVGEVNTEAFF. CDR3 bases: TGTGCCAGCAGCTTCCGGGTAGGGGAGGTGAACACTGAAGCTTTCTTT.

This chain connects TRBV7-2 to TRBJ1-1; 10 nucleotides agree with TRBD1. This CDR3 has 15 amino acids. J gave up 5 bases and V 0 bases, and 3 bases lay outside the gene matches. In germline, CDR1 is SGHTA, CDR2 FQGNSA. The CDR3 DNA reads TGTGCCAGCAGCTTAGCGGGGGACAGGGGTACTGAAGCTTTCTTT. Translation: CASSLAGDRGTEAFF.

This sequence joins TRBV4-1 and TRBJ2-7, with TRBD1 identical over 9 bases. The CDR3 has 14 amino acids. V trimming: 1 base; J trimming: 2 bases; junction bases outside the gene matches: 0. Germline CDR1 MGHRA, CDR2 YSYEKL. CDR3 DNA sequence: TGCGCCAGCAGCCAAGGGGACAGGGCCTACGAGCAGTACTTC. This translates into CASSQGDRAYEQYF.